Reported below is one TCR beta chain. The sample comes from a study of control samples from healthy donors and cancer patients. The method was immunoSEQ multiplex PCR; TCRdb's version includes in-frame clones alone and lacks a portion of them. The table shows over 45,000 clones, with roughly 92% occurring only once. The CDR3 is 14 residues long. Germline CDR1 is SGHAT and CDR2 is FQNNGV. V was pared by 1 base and J by 5 bases, with 11 bases between. The V and J genes are TRBV11-2 and TRBJ2-5; D uncertain. Specimen: PBMCs. The TCR was taken from a man aged 25-40 years with colorectal cancer. CDR3 coding DNA: TGTGCCAGCAGCTTAGGCCTCATTGGGGAGACCCAGTACTTC. It is translated as CASSLGLIGETQYF.